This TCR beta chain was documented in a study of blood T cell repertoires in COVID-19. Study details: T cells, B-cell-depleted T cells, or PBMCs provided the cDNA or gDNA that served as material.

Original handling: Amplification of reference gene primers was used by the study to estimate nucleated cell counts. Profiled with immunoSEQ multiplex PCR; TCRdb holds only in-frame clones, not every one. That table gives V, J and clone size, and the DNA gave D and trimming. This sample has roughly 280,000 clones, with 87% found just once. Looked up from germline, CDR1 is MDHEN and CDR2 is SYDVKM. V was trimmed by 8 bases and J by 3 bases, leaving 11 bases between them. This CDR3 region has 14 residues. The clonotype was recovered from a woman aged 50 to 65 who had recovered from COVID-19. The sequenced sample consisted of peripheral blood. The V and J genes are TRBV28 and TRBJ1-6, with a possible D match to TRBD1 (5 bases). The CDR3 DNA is TGTGCCAGCTTTGAACAGGACTATAATTCACCCCTCCACTTT. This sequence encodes CASFEQDYNSPLHF. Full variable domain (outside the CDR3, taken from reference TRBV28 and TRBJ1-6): DVKVTQSSRYLVKRTGEKVFLECVQDMDHENMFWYRQDPGLGLRLIYFSYDVKMKEKGDIPEGYSVSREKKERFSLILESASTNQTSMYLCASFEQDYNSPLHFGNGTRLTVT.